This T cell receptor beta chain was sequenced during a study of Graves' ophthalmopathy and Graves' hyperthyroidism. Study-wide findings and caveats: Blood was where most expanded thyroid clonotypes above 0.001 frequency also turned up. The model flagged ophthalmopathy progression at approximately 66% sensitivity and under 75% specificity.

With regard to this clonotype: The antigen is undetermined.

RNA transcripts provided the template for amplifying TCR beta CDR3 regions. HTBI primers were employed in first-round RT-PCR, then a second-round multiplex PCR followed. TCRdb processed the multiplex PCR reads anew with MiXCR; each CDR3 protein has one entry. Of some 400,000 distinct CDR3 sequences in the sample, roughly 18% were seen once. Other autoimmune diseases, uncontrolled infections, pregnancy or lactation led to the exclusion of patients. Clinical symptoms, serum thyroxine, TRAb, thyroid ultrasound and orbital computed tomography determined diagnosis. This TCR came from a young woman with Graves' ophthalmopathy. The source material was peripheral blood.

CDR3 amino acids: CASSLGDSRGYTF. CDR3 DNA sequence: TGTGCCAGCTCACTGGGGGACTCCCGTGGCTACACCTTC. The chain has TRBV18 and TRBJ1-2, with a weak D call TRBD1 (5 bases). V shed 4 bases and J shed 7 bases, with 13 bases lying between them. The CDR3 loop spans 13 amino acids. The V gene's germline CDR1 is KGHSH and CDR2 LQKENI.